The TCR beta chain under discussion was sequenced for a study of PD-L1 blockade in urothelial cancer (TCRdb year 2017). The study in broad terms: All patients started therapy around 2014 and received atezolizumab 1,200 mg intravenously every 3 weeks. About 90% of the roughly 29 patients were males with bladder-origin urothelial cancer, and about 65% of the roughly 30 reported a prior smoking history. Patients had an ECOG performance status of 0 or 1 and had received between 0 and 3 prior chemotherapy regimens. Blood samples were analyzed 3 weeks after the start of treatment (second dose) and 6 weeks after the start of treatment. Blood samples gave a median of approximately 150,000 T cells and roughly 83,000 unique TCRs, with a median clonality of 0.080. An exploratory multi-omic analysis was conducted of the somatic, immune and clinical correlates of response to PD-L1 blockade with atezolizumab in urothelial cancer. Pretreatment tumor samples and matched peripheral blood, collected serially before and after atezolizumab treatment, underwent TCR sequencing. Durable clinical benefit was defined as progression-free survival longer than 6 months, and TCR features were also tested against progression-free and overall survival. In the same patients who had TCR sequencing, pretreatment tumors also underwent whole exome sequencing and RNA sequencing. Fewer than ten patients reached durable clinical benefit, while some 20 patients did not. Around 30 patients had pretreatment blood TCR-seq, some 25 had at least one posttreatment blood collection, and some 25 had tumor TCR-seq.

Study-wide findings and limitations: Among patients with durable benefit, tumor-associated TCR clones showed greater expansion in peripheral blood 3 weeks after treatment started (n of about 21, p = 0.022). Improved progression-free and overall survival was associated with having pretreatment peripheral blood TCR clonality below the median. Because the sample size was small (n of about 29) and many exploratory analyses were performed, the results are intended to be hypothesis-generating.

Per the germline V gene, SGHTS is the CDR1 and YDEGEE is the CDR2. V sheds 5 bases and J sheds 1 base, leaving 14 bases between their ends. CDR3 length: 15 amino acids, cysteine to phenylalanine. The entry retains the CDR3 DNA only, 45 bases that are in frame from base 1. Each PCR received spiked-in synthetic TCR analog templates so that absolute template abundance could be estimated from read counts. Using the immunoSEQ assay, TCRbeta CDR3 regions were amplified from genomic DNA with bias-controlled V and J gene primers. Sequencing of rearranged TCRbeta segments was performed at approximately 20X coverage. The paper's processing steps were these. Sequencing errors were corrected by clustering and CDR3s were annotated against IMGT to assign V, D and J genes. Downstream analyses used only productive TCRbeta rearrangements, leaving out any out-of-frame or stop-codon sequences. To compute clonality, Shannon entropy was normalized by the log of the number of unique productive sequences and then subtracted from one. Clones differing between time points or between blood and tumor were identified using Fisher's exact test with Benjamini-Hochberg correction, with an adjusted p below 0.01 applied as the threshold. The immuneACCESS repertoire file appears here via TCRdb, limited to in-frame rearrangements. These files lack a portion of the clones; in checked studies, under half of the deficit traces to unresolved V genes, and the cause of the others is not known. The V and J calls and clone size were taken over from that table, and D and trimming were inferred from the DNA. The sample table shows tens of thousands of clones, and 75% to 85% are seen once. In total, the top ten clones hold 6.8% of the sample.

As concerns this clone: Its antigen is still unknown. Nothing much larger sits one base from this clone, and base qualities are not available.

In light of the paper, this sample's time point label describes: pretreatment peripheral blood. The cohort comprised around 30 patients with locally advanced or metastatic urothelial carcinoma treated at Memorial Sloan Kettering on a trial protocol. Peripheral blood mononuclear cells were collected pretreatment and during treatment, with between 1 and 8 total time points obtained per patient. The Qiagen DNeasy Blood extraction kit was used to purify genomic DNA from total PBMCs and from tumor samples. PBMCs were collected pretreatment and during treatment, and were isolated and stored as previously described.

The sample was PBMCs, taken around atezolizumab (anti-PD-L1) treatment. The rearrangement combines TRBV5-8 with TRBJ2-3; a tentative D match to TRBD1 spans 6 bases. The TCR sequence derives from a man aged 55-75 years with urothelial cancer. Here the CDR3 is given as CASSHRVRGTDTQYF. The nucleotides are TGTGCCAGCAGTCACAGGGTAAGAGGCACAGATACGCAGTATTTT. Outside the CDR3, residues come from the reference TRBV5-8 and TRBJ2-3 proteins, so the full variable domain is: EAGVTQSPTHLIKTRGQQATLRCSPISGHTSVYWYQQALGLGLQFLLWYDEGEERNRGNFPPRFSGRQFPNYSSELNVNALELEDSALYLCASSHRVRGTDTQYFGPGTRLTVL.